The 32 T cell receptor beta chains below come from one sample, sequenced in a study of blood T cell repertoires in COVID-19. The protocol was immunoSEQ multiplex PCR, while the TCRdb copy is restricted to in-frame clones and leaves out a portion. The sample consists of 120,000 to 150,000 clones, roughly 79% of them appearing once. What was sequenced was peripheral blood. These receptor sequences come from a man in his forties or fifties with active or convalescent COVID-19.

The V and J genes are TRBV10-3 and TRBJ1-1; tentatively, D is TRBD1 (6 bases). The CDR3 runs to 16 residues. V lost 7 bases and J lost 4, with 22 bases in between. Germline V lookup: CDR1 ENHRY, CDR2 SYGVKD. Here the CDR3 reads CAITQRSVGAITEAFF. CDR3 bases: TGTGCCATCACCCAGCGCTCCGTGGGGGCTATCACTGAAGCTTTCTTT.

The V and J genes are TRBV5-4 and TRBJ2-3; TRBD2 aligns across 11 bases. V dropped 10 bases and J dropped 3; count of bases not matched to a gene: 7. In germline, CDR1 is SGHNT, CDR2 YYREEE (reference sequence). The CDR3 is 14 amino acids. CDR3 sequence: CAYMTSGTTDTQYF. For the CDR3, the DNA is TGTGCCTACATGACTAGCGGGACTACAGATACGCAGTATTTT.

This clone was seen just once. The chain combines TRBV5-1 with TRBJ2-1; D may be TRBD2 (5 bases). The germline V and J ends were trimmed by 4 bases and 9 bases, with 8 bases remaining between them. The CDR3 contains 11 residues. The V gene's germline CDR1 is SGHRS and CDR2 YFSETQ. The CDR3 spells CASSHGGEQFF. For the CDR3, the DNA is TGCGCCAGCAGCCACGGAGGTGAGCAGTTCTTC.

This chain links TRBV6-2 or TRBV6-3 with TRBJ2-5; 8 bases match TRBD2. CDR1 and CDR2 (germline): MNHEY, SVGEGT. This CDR3 contains 16 residues. V gave up 0 bases and J gave up 5 bases; unmatched junction bases: 8. CDR3: CASSYSRTSWEETQYF. CDR3 nucleotide sequence: TGTGCCAGCAGTTACTCCCGGACTAGCTGGGAGGAGACCCAGTACTTC.

The chain combines TRBV29-1 with TRBJ1-1; TRBD1 is a possible D gene (5 bases). Looked up from germline, CDR1 is SQVTM and CDR2 is ANQGSEA. Between the trimmed V and J ends, which lost 6 bases and 2 bases, there was a span of 16 bases. The CDR3 covers 14 residues. CDR3 sequence reads: CSVPASGTNTEAFF. DNA for the CDR3: TGCAGCGTCCCCGCCTCCGGGACTAACACTGAAGCTTTCTTT.

V gene TRBV7-6 combines with J gene TRBJ1-3; 8 nucleotides align to TRBD1. Germline lookup yields CDR1 SGHVS and CDR2 FNYEAQ. The CDR3 consists of 15 residues. The trim removed 6 bases at V and 4 bases at J, leaving 8 bases unmatched. The CDR3 coding sequence is TGTGCCAGCAGTTTAAGACAGGGGTCCGGAAACACCATATATTTT. It is translated as CASSLRQGSGNTIYF.

V and J are TRBV20-1 and TRBJ2-3, with D possibly TRBD2 on 6 matching bases. The CDR3 is made up of 15 amino acids. CDR1 DFQATT and CDR2 SNEGSKA come from the germline V gene (reference sequence). Trimming pared 3 bases from V and 3 bases from J, leaving 16 bases between. The CDR3 nucleotides read TGCAGTGCTAGTCCCCCTAGCGCACTGACAGATACGCAGTATTTT. Protein sequence: CSASPPSALTDTQYF.

This clone has only a few counts. The rearrangement uses TRBV7-3 and TRBJ2-2, with TRBD1 identical over 7 bases. The V and J ends lost 5 bases and 1 base, in that order; junction bases with no gene match: 4. CDR3 length: 15 residues. CDR1 is SGHTA and CDR2 is FQGTGA in the germline V gene. CDR3 amino acids: CASSLHRGNTGELFF. CDR3 coding DNA: TGTGCCAGCAGCCTCCACAGGGGGAACACCGGGGAGCTGTTTTTT.

This clone appeared many times. The chain has TRBV19 and TRBJ1-1; TRBD1 might be the D (6 bases). The length of the CDR3 is 15 residues. Germline lookup yields CDR1 LNHDA and CDR2 SQIVND (reference sequence). Trimming removed 7 bases from V and 5 bases from J, with 20 bases in between. CDR3 region: CASTRQEPALTEAFF. In DNA form, the CDR3 reads TGTGCCAGTACTCGACAGGAGCCCGCGCTGACTGAAGCTTTCTTT.

This clone was counted between two and nine times. This rearrangement joins TRBV2 to TRBJ2-3; 8 bases are shared with TRBD1. This CDR3 contains 14 residues. CDR1 is SNHLY and CDR2 is FYNNEI in the germline V gene. V gave up 6 bases and J gave up 3 bases; unmatched junction bases: 5. CDR3 residues: CASRSGGWTDTQYF. The CDR3 coding sequence is TGTGCCAGCAGATCAGGGGGCTGGACAGATACGCAGTATTTT.

CDR3 nucleotide sequence: TGTGCCAGCAGTCTGGACTCTCCGAGCTCCTACAATGAGCAGTTCTTC. This encodes CASSLDSPSSYNEQFF. This chain links TRBV6-4 with TRBJ2-1; D might be TRBD2 (5 bases). V was cut by 5 bases and J by 0 bases, with 14 bases left in between. This CDR3 has 16 amino acids. Germline V gene sequence: CDR1 MRHNA, CDR2 SNTAGT.

The sample holds a few counts of this clone. Other nucleotide sequences in the sample specify the same CDR3. The chain joins TRBV10-3 to TRBJ1-5; the D gene is possibly TRBD1 (5 bases). V was pared by 0 bases and J by 2 bases, with 5 bases between. Germline V lookup: CDR1 ENHRY, CDR2 SYGVKD. The CDR3 length is 14 residues. The CDR3 DNA reads as TGTGCCATCAGTGAGTCGACAGGCAATCAGCCCCAGCATTTT. Translation gives CAISESTGNQPQHF.

The CDR3 region has the DNA TGTGCCAGCAGCCTCAACTACGAGCAGTACTTC. This sequence encodes CASSLNYEQYF. This chain links TRBV3-1 (or the pseudogene TRBV3-2) with TRBJ2-7; no clear D. This CDR3 spans 11 amino acids. V lost 4 bases to trimming and J lost 3 bases, with 4 bases between them. In germline, CDR1 is LGHDT, CDR2 YNNKEL (reference sequence).

The chain links TRBV25-1 to TRBJ2-1; TRBD1 matches at 11 bases. The CDR3 spans 16 residues. J lost 9 bases, V lost 1 base, and 8 bases had no gene match. Germline assignment: CDR1 MGHDK and CDR2 SYGVNS. The chain's CDR3 is CASSESDRGRKGEQFF. As DNA, the CDR3 is TGTGCCAGCAGTGAATCGGACAGGGGGCGAAAGGGTGAGCAGTTCTTC.

The rearrangement uses TRBV28 and TRBJ2-3, with D unclear. The ends were cut back, 7 bases at V and 1 base at J, with 9 bases in the middle. Germline assignment: CDR1 MDHEN and CDR2 SYDVKM. This CDR3 region has 13 residues. CDR3 nucleotides: TGTGCCAGCAAGCTACCTGGCACAGATACGCAGTATTTT. Translation: CASKLPGTDTQYF.

This chain joins TRBV12-3 or TRBV12-4 and TRBJ1-6; no definite D call. V lost 6 bases to trimming and J lost 4 bases, with 7 bases between them. This CDR3 spans 13 amino acids. The DNA of the CDR3 is TGTGCCAGCAGGGGAGGTTATAATTCACCCCTCCACTTT. This gives the protein CASRGGYNSPLHF.

This chain joins TRBV30 and TRBJ2-1; D gene uncertain. V was pared by 4 bases and J by 5 bases, with 12 bases between. The CDR3 runs to 13 residues. Germline CDR1 reads GTSNPN; CDR2 reads SVGIG (reference sequence). The CDR3 reads CAWTLLTHNEQFF. The CDR3 DNA sequence: TGTGCCTGGACCCTACTAACGCACAATGAGCAGTTCTTC.

This chain joins TRBV28 and TRBJ2-1, with 11 bases fitting TRBD2. This CDR3 is built from 13 residues. Germline CDR1 and CDR2: MDHEN and SYDVKM. Unmatched junction bases numbered 8, after V lost 3 bases and J lost 16 bases. In nucleotides, the CDR3 is TGTGCCAGCAGTTTGCGCTCCGGGACTAGCGGTTTCTTC. Translating it yields CASSLRSGTSGFF.

The rearrangement joins TRBV5-1 to TRBJ2-1; 15 nucleotides line up with TRBD2. J was trimmed by 4 bases and V by 3 bases; bases with no gene match: 2. This CDR3 has 16 residues. Germline CDR1 SGHRS, CDR2 YFSETQ. The CDR3 loop is CASSSGLAGGYNEQFF. The CDR3 region has the DNA TGCGCCAGCAGCTCGGGACTAGCGGGAGGTTACAATGAGCAGTTCTTC.

Only one count was recorded for this clone. V and J are TRBV28 and TRBJ1-2, with D maybe TRBD1 (6 bases). Trimming cost V 5 bases and J 5 bases, with 21 bases left between them. Germline V gives CDR1 MDHEN, CDR2 SYDVKM. The CDR3 covers 16 residues. DNA of the CDR3: TGTGCCAGCAGTGAATCGTCCGGGACACGAGATTATGGCTACACCTTC. It is translated as CASSESSGTRDYGYTF.

The genes are TRBV5-1 and TRBJ2-2, with D hard to call. CDR1 and CDR2 (germline): SGHRS, YFSETQ. Trimming left V 1 base short and J 7 bases short, with 11 bases between. The CDR3 length is 14 residues. CDR3 sequence reads: CASSLFALVGELFF. The CDR3 DNA reads TGCGCCAGCAGCTTGTTCGCGTTAGTCGGGGAGCTGTTTTTT.

Here the CDR3 reads CATSPGQGRNEQFF. The DNA of the CDR3 is TGTGCCACCAGCCCTGGACAGGGGCGCAATGAGCAGTTCTTC. The chain uses TRBV15 and TRBJ2-1, with 9 bases aligning to TRBD1. V shed 5 bases, J shed 6 bases, and the junction held 5 bases outside the gene matches. This CDR3 region has 14 residues. The germline V gene has CDR1 LNHNV and CDR2 YYDKDF (reference sequence).

The chain is built from TRBV19 and TRBJ1-2; 8 bases agree with TRBD1. Germline-derived CDR1 and CDR2 are LNHDA and SQIVND (reference sequence). The J segment lost 4 bases and the V segment lost 3 bases, leaving 7 bases of the junction unmatched. The CDR3 is 15 residues long. CDR3 region: CASSIRDRFLYGYTF. The CDR3 nucleotides are TGTGCCAGTAGTATCCGGGACAGGTTCCTCTATGGCTACACCTTC.

CDR3 DNA: TGCGCCAGCAGCCAAGATTGGGCAGGGGGCTTGGAAAAACTGTTTTTT. It encodes CASSQDWAGGLEKLFF. J is TRBJ1-4 and V is TRBV4-1; 8 bases fit TRBD1. V lost 0 bases, J lost 8 bases, and 8 bases stayed unmatched. CDR3 length equals 16 residues. CDR1 MGHRA and CDR2 YSYEKL come from the germline V gene.

This clone was seen only once. The rearrangement uses TRBV6-6 and TRBJ2-5; TRBD2 might be the D (6 bases). Germline loops: CDR1 MNHNY, CDR2 SVGAGI (reference sequence). The ends were cut back, 4 bases at V and 4 bases at J, with 16 bases in the middle. The CDR3 totals 15 residues. CDR3 in amino acids: CASSWGDLSVETQYF. The CDR3 DNA sequence: TGTGCCAGCAGTTGGGGGGACCTATCAGTAGAGACCCAGTACTTC.

The V and J genes are TRBV5-1 and TRBJ1-2; no definite D call. With 1 base removed from V and 0 bases from J, the gap between germline ends came to 13 bases. The CDR3 runs 16 residues. Germline lookup yields CDR1 SGHRS and CDR2 YFSETQ. CDR3 DNA sequence: TGCGCCAGCAGCTTGCTTGGCGGAAACACTAACTATGGCTACACCTTC. Translated, it gives CASSLLGGNTNYGYTF.

This clone occurred once. The CDR3 DNA reads as TGTGCCAGCAACGGGGAGAGCTCCTATAATTCACCCCTCCACTTT. Its translation: CASNGESSYNSPLHF. The rearrangement joins TRBV28 to TRBJ1-6; D remains unclear. The CDR3 loop spans 15 amino acids. V lost 7 bases and J 0 bases, leaving 10 bases between the germline ends. In germline, CDR1 is MDHEN, CDR2 SYDVKM.

This clone was seen just once. The rearrangement joins TRBV30 to TRBJ1-2; no reliable D call. Trimming stripped 0 bases from V and 8 bases from J, with 13 bases between. Germline values: CDR1 GTSNPN, CDR2 SVGIG (reference sequence). The CDR3 loop spans 13 amino acids. The CDR3 nucleotides are TGTGCCTGGAGTGTCCCCGGTAGCTGGGGCTACACCTTC. This sequence encodes CAWSVPGSWGYTF.

This clone was found once. The chain links TRBV14 to TRBJ2-1, with D hard to call. Germline V gene sequence: CDR1 SGHDN, CDR2 FVKESK. CDR3 size: 14 residues. Trimming removed 1 base at V and 2 bases at J, with 6 bases between. CDR3 nucleotides: TGTGCCAGCAGCCAAGCGGGTCCCTACAATGAGCAGTTCTTC. Translating it yields CASSQAGPYNEQFF.

The chain carries TRBV27 and TRBJ2-7; D perhaps matches TRBD2 (6 bases). The germline V gene has CDR1 MNHEY and CDR2 SMNVEV (reference sequence). This CDR3 is built from 12 residues. The V end lost 3 bases, the J end lost 7 bases, and 10 bases lay between the germline ends. The CDR3 region has the DNA TGTGCCAGCAGTTTTAGCGGAGCTGAGCAGTACTTC. Amino acids: CASSFSGAEQYF.

A single count supports this clone. The rearrangement uses TRBV5-4 and TRBJ1-2, with no clear D. This CDR3 contains 13 residues. Deletions cut 0 bases from V and 8 bases from J, with 11 bases between. Germline CDR1 reads SGHNT; CDR2 reads YYREEE (reference sequence). CDR3 bases: TGTGCCAGCAGCTTGGACGGGGTGGGCGGCTACACCTTC. Translated: CASSLDGVGGYTF.

V and J are TRBV21-1 and TRBJ1-5; TRBD1, the table's D call, was not compared with the DNA. TRBV21-1 constitutes a pseudogene. This CDR3 has 17 amino acids. Written as DNA, the CDR3 is TGTGCCAGCAGCAAAGCGGCAGGGAAAGACGCAGGACAGCCCCAGCATTTT. Protein: CASSKAAGKDAGQPQHF.